The 26 T cell receptor beta chains below all came from one sample that was sequenced in a study of sequential checkpoint blockade in melanoma. Treatment described: randomized to nivolumab then ipilimumab (arm A) or the reverse (arm B). Libraries were prepared by immunoSEQ multiplex PCR; TCRdb keeps only in-frame clonotypes and omits some of them. The profile shows approximately 21,000 clones, around 75% of them singletons. The source was CD8+ T cells sorted from blood (inferred from file names), collected from a patient given nivolumab and ipilimumab in sequence. These receptors were taken from a human donor with melanoma.

V and J are TRBV5-6 and TRBJ2-7; D is uncertain. The CDR3 consists of 17 residues. Trimming left V 3 bases short and J 5 bases short, with 24 bases between. CDR1 SGHDT and CDR2 YYEEEE come from the germline V gene. The CDR3 region is CASSYYEPFVRLDEQYF. The CDR3 DNA sequence: TGTGCCAGCAGCTACTATGAACCCTTTGTTCGACTGGACGAGCAGTACTTC.

The rearrangement uses TRBV18 and TRBJ2-7; TRBD1 aligns across 7 bases. CDR1 and CDR2 (germline): KGHSH, LQKENI. The CDR3 length is 16 residues. With 0 bases clipped from V and 3 bases from J, the junction kept 8 bases outside the gene matches. The CDR3, as DNA: TGTGCCAGCTCACCACCTTCGGGACAGACCTTCTACGAGCAGTACTTC. Translating it yields CASSPPSGQTFYEQYF.

The chain joins TRBV29-1 to TRBJ2-7; D may be TRBD1 (5 bases). The CDR3 has 12 amino acids. Trimming cost V 7 bases and J 0 bases, with 10 bases left between them. Germline loops: CDR1 SQVTM, CDR2 ANQGSEA. For the CDR3, the DNA is TGCAGCGCTCAGGGCCTCTCCTACGAGCAGTACTTC. This codes for CSAQGLSYEQYF.

This chain uses TRBV7-8 with TRBJ1-6, with TRBD1 matching over 8 bases. V was pared by 5 bases and J by 0 bases, with 6 bases of the junction left unmatched. Germline V lookup: CDR1 SGHVS, CDR2 FQNEAQ. The length of the CDR3 is 17 residues. CDR3: CASSPDRGSSYNSPLHF. The DNA of the CDR3 is TGTGCCAGCAGCCCCGACAGGGGAAGCTCCTATAATTCACCCCTCCACTTT.

The rearrangement links TRBV14 to TRBJ1-3; no firm D call. Per germline, CDR1 SGHDN and CDR2 FVKESK. V was cut by 6 bases and J by 0 bases, with 3 bases left in between. The CDR3 has 12 residues. This CDR3 reads CASSLSGNTIYF. CDR3 DNA: TGTGCCAGCAGTCTCTCTGGAAACACCATATATTTT. The full variable domain, in which reference TRBV14 and TRBJ1-3 provide the parts outside the CDR3, is EAGVTQFPSHSVIEKGQTVTLRCDPISGHDNLYWYRRVMGKEIKFLLHFVKESKQDESGMPNNRFLAERTGGTYSTLKVQPAELEDSGVYFCASSLSGNTIYFGEGSWLTVV.

This sequence joins TRBV28 and TRBJ1-6; the match to TRBD1 covers 8 bases. The CDR3 covers 16 residues. CDR1 is MDHEN and CDR2 is SYDVKM in the germline V gene. The V and J ends lost 5 bases and 8 bases, in that order; junction bases with no gene match: 11. Here the CDR3 reads CASSTPLTGADSPLHF. The CDR3 coding sequence is TGTGCCAGCAGTACCCCGCTGACAGGGGCGGATTCACCCCTCCACTTT. The whole variable domain, remainder taken from reference TRBV28 and TRBJ1-6, is DVKVTQSSRYLVKRTGEKVFLECVQDMDHENMFWYRQDPGLGLRLIYFSYDVKMKEKGDIPEGYSVSREKKERFSLILESASTNQTSMYLCASSTPLTGADSPLHFGNGTRLTVT.

V gene TRBV28 combines with J gene TRBJ1-5, with 10 bases matching TRBD1. The CDR3 extends over 15 amino acids. V lost 3 bases, J lost 7 bases, and 6 bases stayed unmatched. Looked up from germline, CDR1 is MDHEN and CDR2 is SYDVKM. CDR3: CASSFPGQGNQPQHF. Here the CDR3 DNA reads TGTGCCAGCAGTTTCCCGGGACAGGGGAACCAGCCCCAGCATTTT.

The chain combines TRBV10-2 with TRBJ2-1, with TRBD2 identical over 9 bases. The V segment lost 8 bases and the J segment 4 bases; nucleotides outside the gene matches: 3. Germline V lookup: CDR1 WSHSY, CDR2 SAAADI. This CDR3 spans 13 amino acids. CDR3 sequence reads: CASWRGGYNEQFF. The CDR3 DNA is TGCGCCAGCTGGCGGGGGGGGTACAATGAGCAGTTCTTC.

The chain is built from TRBV2 and TRBJ2-7, with no clear D. Trimming shortened V by 3 bases and J by 2 bases, and 8 bases separated the two germline ends. The CDR3 loop spans 13 amino acids. Germline V gives CDR1 SNHLY, CDR2 FYNNEI. Here the CDR3 reads CASSDGGAYEQYF. Written as DNA, the CDR3 is TGTGCCAGCAGTGATGGCGGAGCCTACGAGCAGTACTTC.

The rearrangement uses TRBV7-6 and TRBJ1-1; D unresolved. This CDR3 comprises 14 residues. Germline CDR1 and CDR2: SGHVS and FNYEAQ. Deletions cut 5 bases from V and 0 bases from J, with 10 bases between. CDR3 amino acids: CASSAGLMNTEAFF. DNA of the CDR3: TGTGCCAGCAGCGCTGGACTGATGAACACTGAAGCTTTCTTT.

V usage is TRBV19 and J usage is TRBJ1-1, with D maybe TRBD1 (5 bases). The CDR3 has 12 residues. The V end lost 6 bases, the J end lost 6 bases, and 11 bases lay between the germline ends. The germline CDR1 and CDR2 sequences are LNHDA and SQIVND (reference sequence). The CDR3 DNA follows: TGTGCCAGTAGATTGGGACTCGCTGAAGCTTTCTTT. It specifies CASRLGLAEAFF.

The chain combines TRBV11-2 with TRBJ2-7, with TRBD1 identical over 7 bases. This CDR3 has 15 amino acids. V dropped 6 bases and J dropped 3; count of bases not matched to a gene: 11. The germline V gene encodes CDR1 SGHAT and CDR2 FQNNGV. The DNA of the CDR3 is TGTGCCAGCAGAAGTAGGACAGGACCTTACTACGAGCAGTACTTC. Encoded protein: CASRSRTGPYYEQYF.

The chain joins TRBV6-1 to TRBJ1-1, with D unresolved. CDR3 length: 12 residues. Germline lookup yields CDR1 MNHNS and CDR2 SASEGT. The V end was cut by 7 bases, the J end by 2 bases, with 8 bases between. This chain's CDR3 is CASKAGNTEAFF. The CDR3, as DNA: TGTGCCAGCAAGGCAGGCAACACTGAAGCTTTCTTT.

The rearrangement links TRBV27 to TRBJ2-7; D may be TRBD1 (5 bases). The V gene's germline CDR1 is MNHEY and CDR2 SMNVEV (reference sequence). The CDR3 has 11 amino acids. Trimming stripped 6 bases from V and 6 bases from J, with 9 bases between. The DNA of the CDR3 is TGTGCCAGCAGCAGGGAAGGCGAGCAGTACTTC. It is translated as CASSREGEQYF.

The CDR3 DNA follows: TGTGCCAGCAGCTTCGGGGGTTTAAGCTGGGACTATGGCTACACCTTC. Protein sequence: CASSFGGLSWDYGYTF. The rearrangement links TRBV7-9 to TRBJ1-2; weak D call: TRBD1 (5 bases). V lost 3 bases to trimming and J lost 3 bases, with 17 bases between them. This CDR3 region has 16 residues. Germline lookup yields CDR1 SEHNR and CDR2 FQNEAQ (reference sequence). Drawing the rest from reference TRBV7-9 and TRBJ1-2, the complete variable domain is DTGVSQNPRHKITKRGQNVTFRCDPISEHNRLYWYRQTLGQGPEFLTYFQNEAQLEKSRLLSDRFSAERPKGSFSTLEIQRTEQGDSAMYLCASSFGGLSWDYGYTFGSGTRLTVV.

This chain connects TRBV11-2 to TRBJ1-2; no firm D call. The V gene lost 6 bases and the J gene lost 5 bases, with 13 bases spanning the gap. Per the germline V gene, CDR1 is SGHAT and CDR2 is FQNNGV. The CDR3 has 13 amino acids. The CDR3 here is CASRPAELYGYTF. The CDR3 DNA reads as TGTGCCAGCAGGCCCGCTGAACTTTATGGCTACACCTTC.

This clone was counted only a few times. The chain recombines TRBV19 with TRBJ2-7, with TRBD1 identical over 7 bases. J was trimmed by 4 bases and V by 4 bases; bases with no gene match: 1. Germline V CDR1 and CDR2: LNHDA, SQIVND (reference sequence). The CDR3 runs 12 residues. CDR3 DNA: TGTGCCAGTAGTAACAGGGGATACGAGCAGTACTTC. Translating it yields CASSNRGYEQYF.

V and J are TRBV5-6 and TRBJ1-2; 7 bases are shared with TRBD1. Germline CDR1 reads SGHDT; CDR2 reads YYEEEE. The CDR3 has 13 amino acids. The ends lost 3 bases at V and 6 bases at J; junction bases unmatched: 5. The chain's CDR3 is CASSSGQVNGYTF. CDR3 nucleotides: TGTGCCAGCAGCTCTGGACAGGTCAATGGCTACACCTTC.

This clone was observed a few times. This sequence joins TRBV13 and TRBJ2-7; D unresolved. Trimming took 0 bases from V and 6 from J, leaving 9 bases between them. The germline gives CDR1 PRHDT, CDR2 FYEKMQ (reference sequence). CDR3 length: 13 residues. The chain's CDR3 is CASSLGRGSEQYF. The CDR3 DNA reads as TGTGCCAGCAGCTTAGGCCGAGGTTCCGAGCAGTACTTC.

The CDR3 loop is CAWSPGKTF. The CDR3 DNA reads as TGTGCCTGGAGTCCGGGGAAAACCTTC. The chain employs TRBV30 and TRBJ1-2; no definite D call. Trimming left V 2 bases short and J 14 bases short, with 9 bases between. In germline, CDR1 is GTSNPN, CDR2 SVGIG (reference sequence). This CDR3 contains 9 residues.

The CDR3 loop reads CASSRAAGVYEQYF. In DNA form, the CDR3 reads TGTGCCAGCAGTAGAGCGGCCGGGGTCTACGAGCAGTACTTC. The chain has TRBV6-1 and TRBJ2-7; the D gene is possibly TRBD2 (5 bases). Per germline, CDR1 MNHNS and CDR2 SASEGT. This CDR3 has 14 residues. V lost 5 bases and J 3 bases, leaving 14 bases between the germline ends.

V gene TRBV13 combines with J gene TRBJ1-2; D might be TRBD1 (5 bases). Germline V gene sequence: CDR1 PRHDT, CDR2 FYEKMQ (reference sequence). CDR3 length: 14 residues. The V end was cut by 1 base, the J end by 6 bases, with 12 bases between. CDR3 sequence: CASSLDRGEDGYTF. In DNA, the CDR3 is TGTGCCAGCAGCTTAGATCGGGGGGAGGATGGCTACACCTTC. The whole variable domain, remainder taken from reference TRBV13 and TRBJ1-2, is AAGVIQSPRHLIKEKRETATLKCYPIPRHDTVYWYQQGPGQDPQFLISFYEKMQSDKGSIPDRFSAQQFSDYHSELNMSSLELGDSALYFCASSLDRGEDGYTFGSGTRLTVV.

This sequence joins TRBV7-8 and TRBJ2-1; D not certain. Germline V CDR1 and CDR2: SGHVS, FQNEAQ. Trimming stripped 2 bases from V and 3 bases from J, with 8 bases between. The CDR3 length is 14 residues. The CDR3 region has the DNA TGTGCCAGCAGCTTAATCGCTAACTACAATGAGCAGTTCTTC. Translating it yields CASSLIANYNEQFF.

The gene calls are TRBV30 and TRBJ1-1; D not resolved. CDR3 size: 15 residues. Germline values: CDR1 GTSNPN, CDR2 SVGIG (reference sequence). The V end was cut by 0 bases, the J end by 0 bases, with 11 bases between. Here the CDR3 DNA reads TGTGCCTGGAGTGTGAGAGGTCAGATGAACACTGAAGCTTTCTTT. Translation gives CAWSVRGQMNTEAFF.

This clone was detected a few times. The sample contains more than one DNA sequence encoding this CDR3. The V call is TRBV7-9, the J call TRBJ2-7, with D unresolved. The length of the CDR3 is 12 residues. V was shortened by 0 bases and J by 3 bases, with 3 bases between the two germline ends. Germline values: CDR1 SEHNR, CDR2 FQNEAQ (reference sequence). CDR3 sequence (DNA): TGTGCCAGCAGCTTAGCTAACTACGAGCAGTACTTC. Translated, it gives CASSLANYEQYF.

CDR3 residues: CASSVGGPLSPLHF. DNA for the CDR3: TGTGCCAGTAGTGTCGGCGGGCCCCTGTCACCCCTCCACTTT. The V call is TRBV19, the J call TRBJ1-6; no firm D call. Looked up from germline, CDR1 is LNHDA and CDR2 is SQIVND (reference sequence). The CDR3 covers 14 residues. V was trimmed by 5 bases and J by 10 bases, leaving 15 bases between them.